One sample yielded the 32 T cell receptor beta chains listed below, sequenced in a study of cytomegalovirus exposure and HLA in healthy donors. PCR involved 60 Vbeta and 13 Jbeta primers. Assay: immunoSEQ multiplex PCR; the TCRdb copy retains only in-frame clones and omits some. This sample has about 190,000 clones, with roughly 80% found just once. The specimen was PBMCs. The receptor set was obtained from a man in his fifties or sixties in good health and CMV-seronegative.

V and J are TRBV6-5 and TRBJ2-1; D is ambiguous. Trimming took off 0 bases at V and 10 bases at J, with 13 bases between the two ends. The CDR3 has 14 residues. The V gene's germline CDR1 is MNHEY and CDR2 SVGAGI. DNA of the CDR3: TGTGCCAGCAGTTACTCGACCAGGTCGACCGAGCAGTTCTTC. Translation: CASSYSTRSTEQFF.

The gene calls are TRBV5-1 and TRBJ1-1, with TRBD1 matching over 9 bases. CDR1 SGHRS and CDR2 YFSETQ come from the germline V gene. The CDR3 covers 12 residues. J lost 6 bases, V lost 6 bases, and 3 bases had no gene match. Here the CDR3 reads CASTGDRAEAFF. The CDR3 nucleotides are TGCGCCAGCACGGGGGACAGGGCTGAAGCTTTCTTT. Using reference TRBV5-1 and TRBJ1-1 for the parts outside the CDR3, the full variable domain is KAGVTQTPRYLIKTRGQQVTLSCSPISGHRSVSWYQQTPGQGLQFLFEYFSETQRNKGNFPGRFSGRQFSNSRSEMNVSTLELGDSALYLCASTGDRAEAFFGQGTRLTVV.

The rearrangement links TRBV19 to TRBJ1-1, with 8 nucleotides matching TRBD1. Germline CDR1 is LNHDA and CDR2 is SQIVND (reference sequence). V gave up 6 bases and J gave up 1 base; unmatched junction bases: 4. The CDR3 sequence is 14 residues long. DNA of the CDR3: TGTGCCAGTAGCCGGGACAGGCGGAACACTGAAGCTTTCTTT. It translates to CASSRDRRNTEAFF.

The chain employs TRBV19 and TRBJ2-5; tentative D call: TRBD2 (5 bases). The CDR3 totals 13 residues. Germline V gene sequence: CDR1 LNHDA, CDR2 SQIVND (reference sequence). V lost 2 bases and J 7 bases, leaving 11 bases between the germline ends. CDR3 region: CASSINGDGTQYF. For the CDR3, the DNA is TGTGCCAGTAGTATAAACGGGGATGGGACCCAGTACTTC.

V gene TRBV19 combines with J gene TRBJ1-1, with D possibly TRBD1 on 5 matching bases. The ends were cut back, 4 bases at V and 3 bases at J, with 12 bases in the middle. Germline-derived CDR1 and CDR2 are LNHDA and SQIVND (reference sequence). CDR3 length equals 14 residues. The CDR3 nucleotides are TGTGCCAGTAGTAGGACGGGAGGGGACACTGAAGCTTTCTTT. It codes for CASSRTGGDTEAFF. The full variable domain, completed using reference TRBV19 and TRBJ1-1, is DGGITQSPKYLFRKEGQNVTLSCEQNLNHDAMYWYRQDPGQGLRLIYYSQIVNDFQKGDIAEGYSVSREKKESFPLTVTSAQKNPTAFYLCASSRTGGDTEAFFGQGTRLTVV.

This chain uses TRBV7-8 with TRBJ1-2, with unresolved D. V lost 5 bases and J lost 6, with 7 bases in between. CDR1 and CDR2 (germline): SGHVS, FQNEAQ. There are 11 residues in the CDR3. The CDR3 DNA is TGTGCCAGCAGCCCTAGACATGGCTACACCTTC. Its translation is CASSPRHGYTF.

The chain uses TRBV4-3 and TRBJ1-6; D unresolved. The CDR3 extends over 18 amino acids. In germline, CDR1 is LGHNA, CDR2 YSLEER. The germline V and J ends were trimmed by 3 bases and 0 bases, with 15 bases remaining between them. The CDR3 nucleotides are TGCGCCAGCAGCCAGGTTTGGCCGGGAAGCTCCTATAATTCACCCCTCCACTTT. This encodes CASSQVWPGSSYNSPLHF.

This sequence joins TRBV27 and TRBJ2-1; weak D call: TRBD2 (5 bases). V lost 3 bases, J lost 9 bases, and 12 bases lay in between. The CDR3 is made up of 13 amino acids. The germline V gene encodes CDR1 MNHEY and CDR2 SMNVEV (reference sequence). In DNA, the CDR3 is TGTGCCAGCAGTTTCGGGGTCGCAGGTGAGCAGTTCTTC. This codes for CASSFGVAGEQFF.

This clone is a singleton in its sample. The V and J genes are TRBV9 and TRBJ2-1; D gene unclear. Germline V gene data show CDR1 as SGDLS and CDR2 as YYNGEE. The V gene lost 2 bases and the J gene lost 8 bases, with 14 bases spanning the gap. This CDR3 comprises 14 residues. The CDR3 loop reads CASSVALSVDEQFF. CDR3 nucleotides: TGTGCCAGCAGCGTCGCCTTGAGCGTCGATGAGCAGTTCTTC.

The chain joins TRBV5-1 to TRBJ2-1; 7 nucleotides line up with TRBD1. The CDR3 runs 13 residues. Per the germline V gene, CDR1 is SGHRS and CDR2 is YFSETQ. V lost 3 bases, J lost 12 bases, and 9 bases stayed unmatched. The chain's CDR3 is CASSSTGSDVQFF. The CDR3 DNA sequence: TGCGCCAGCAGCTCGACAGGGAGCGATGTGCAGTTCTTC.

The rearrangement joins TRBV12-5 to TRBJ1-5, with 11 nucleotides matching TRBD1. This CDR3 has 15 amino acids. Germline V CDR1 and CDR2: LGHNT, FRNRAP. With V trimmed by 7 bases and J by 4 bases, 6 bases remained unmatched. The CDR3 reads CASVRDRGDNQPQHF. CDR3 nucleotide sequence: TGTGCTAGTGTTCGGGACAGGGGGGATAATCAGCCCCAGCATTTT.

The chain uses TRBV15 and TRBJ1-2, with 7 bases matching TRBD1. V was pared by 3 bases and J by 8 bases, with 6 bases of the junction left unmatched. Per the germline V gene, CDR1 is LNHNV and CDR2 is YYDKDF (reference sequence). CDR3 size: 13 residues. In DNA form, the CDR3 reads TGTGCCACCAGCAGGCAGGGGGGCTTAGGCTACACCTTC. Its protein product is CATSRQGGLGYTF.

The chain has TRBV7-9 and TRBJ2-1; 7 bases match TRBD2. V lost 7 bases and J lost 8; bases outside the gene matches: 8. Germline lookup yields CDR1 SEHNR and CDR2 FQNEAQ (reference sequence). This CDR3 is built from 13 residues. The DNA of the CDR3 is TGTGCCAGCACCGGGCGGGGGAGCGATGAGCAGTTCTTC. This encodes CASTGRGSDEQFF.

The chain uses TRBV4-1 and TRBJ1-2; possibly TRBD1 for D (6 bases). The CDR3 loop spans 12 amino acids. The germline V gene encodes CDR1 MGHRA and CDR2 YSYEKL. V was pared by 0 bases and J by 8 bases, with 7 bases between. This CDR3 reads CASSQEQGGYTF. Written as DNA, the CDR3 is TGCGCCAGCAGCCAAGAACAGGGAGGCTACACCTTC.

The V gene is TRBV4-2, the J gene TRBJ1-2; 11 bases line up with TRBD1. J gave up 1 base and V 4 bases, and 5 bases lay outside the gene matches. The CDR3 totals 16 residues. Germline V CDR1 and CDR2: LGHNA, YNFKEQ. The CDR3 sequence is CASSRTGGAGNYGYTF. DNA for the CDR3: TGTGCCAGCAGCCGGACAGGGGGCGCGGGTAACTATGGCTACACCTTC.

The rearrangement joins TRBV19 to TRBJ2-7, with D maybe TRBD1 (6 bases). The CDR3 is made up of 15 amino acids. CDR1 and CDR2 from the germline V gene are LNHDA and SQIVND (reference sequence). The germline V and J ends were trimmed by 7 bases and 3 bases, with 19 bases remaining between them. Here the CDR3 reads CASTWGTSGVYEQYF. The CDR3 nucleotides read TGTGCCAGTACGTGGGGGACATCAGGAGTCTACGAGCAGTACTTC.

The V gene is TRBV7-6, the J gene TRBJ1-1; D is undetermined. Germline CDR1 is SGHVS and CDR2 is FNYEAQ. The V gene lost 3 bases and the J gene lost 3 bases, with 8 bases spanning the gap. This CDR3 is built from 13 residues. CDR3 amino acids: CASSLSLYTEAFF. The DNA for the CDR3 is TGTGCCAGCAGCTTGAGCCTCTACACTGAAGCTTTCTTT. The variable domain in full, with the rest retrieved from reference TRBV7-6 and TRBJ1-1, is GAGVSQSPRYKVTKRGQDVALRCDPISGHVSLYWYRQALGQGPEFLTYFNYEAQQDKSGLPNDRFSAERPEGSISTLTIQRTEQRDSAMYRCASSLSLYTEAFFGQGTRLTVV.

The J gene is TRBJ2-6, the V gene TRBV9, with D uncertain. The V end was cut by 3 bases, the J end by 0 bases, with 7 bases between. CDR3 size: 15 residues. Germline lookup yields CDR1 SGDLS and CDR2 YYNGEE. The CDR3 reads CASSEQDSGANVLTF. The CDR3 DNA is TGTGCCAGCAGCGAACAAGACTCTGGGGCCAACGTCCTGACTTTC. Based on the CDR3 plus reference TRBV9 and TRBJ2-6, the full variable domain is DSGVTQTPKHLITATGQRVTLRCSPRSGDLSVYWYQQSLDQGLQFLIQYYNGEERAKGNILERFSAQQFPDLHSELNLSSLELGDSALYFCASSEQDSGANVLTFGAGSRLTVL.

On this clone itself: Its ends do not fully match the called genes, so a read error is possible. The rearrangement uses TRBV7-9 and TRBJ1-2; D is possibly TRBD1 (5 bases). This CDR3 contains 16 residues. Germline loops: CDR1 SEHNR, CDR2 FQNEAQ (reference sequence). CDR3: CSSSISRSRGDYGYTF. DNA of the CDR3: TGTTCCAGCAGCATTAGTCGGAGTCGGGGGGACTATGGCTACACCTTC. The full variable domain, rest sourced from reference TRBV7-9 and TRBJ1-2, is DTGVSQNPRHKITKRGQNVTFRCDPISEHNRLYWYRQTLGQGPEFLTYFQNEAQLEKSRLLSDRFSAERPKGSFSTLEIQRTEQGDSAMYLCSSSISRSRGDYGYTFGSGTRLTVV.

This clone turned up a few times. The chain recombines TRBV30 with TRBJ1-1; tentative D call: TRBD1 (6 bases). CDR3 size: 15 residues. Trimming stripped 2 bases from V and 2 bases from J, with 15 bases between. The V gene's germline CDR1 is GTSNPN and CDR2 SVGIG (reference sequence). DNA of the CDR3: TGTGCCTGGAGTAGGCAGGGGAATTCAAACACTGAAGCTTTCTTT. It is translated as CAWSRQGNSNTEAFF.

V and J are TRBV5-4 and TRBJ1-2; D ambiguous. Trimming left V 0 bases short and J 4 bases short, with 13 bases between. In germline, CDR1 is SGHNT, CDR2 YYREEE (reference sequence). The CDR3 has 15 residues. CDR3 sequence (DNA): TGTGCCAGCAGCTTGGTTAGAGAAGGCGGCTATGGCTACACCTTC. Translated: CASSLVREGGYGYTF. The full variable domain, rest sourced from reference TRBV5-4 and TRBJ1-2, is ETGVTQSPTHLIKTRGQQVTLRCSSQSGHNTVSWYQQALGQGPQFIFQYYREEENGRGNFPPRFSGLQFPNYSSELNVNALELDDSALYLCASSLVREGGYGYTFGSGTRLTVV.

The J gene is TRBJ2-2, the V gene TRBV27; TRBD2 agrees at 7 bases. The V segment lost 2 bases and the J segment 6 bases; nucleotides outside the gene matches: 6. The CDR3 runs to 15 residues. Looked up from germline, CDR1 is MNHEY and CDR2 is SMNVEV (reference sequence). The DNA of the CDR3 is TGTGCCAGCAGTTTAACCAGCGGGGTATCCGGGGAGCTGTTTTTT. This sequence encodes CASSLTSGVSGELFF.

The chain uses TRBV10-1 and TRBJ1-6; tentatively, D is TRBD1 (5 bases). V gave up 2 bases and J gave up 9 bases, with 11 bases separating them. There are 14 residues in the CDR3. CDR1 is WNHNN, CDR2 SYGVQD, per germline (reference sequence). CDR3 sequence reads: CASSEGGGRSPLHF. CDR3 DNA sequence: TGCGCCAGCAGTGAGGGGGGGGGTCGTTCACCCCTCCACTTT.

This rearrangement joins TRBV7-8 to TRBJ1-2; 8 bases line up with TRBD1. This CDR3 region has 12 residues. V dropped 5 bases and J dropped 12; count of bases not matched to a gene: 8. Germline V gives CDR1 SGHVS, CDR2 FQNEAQ. The CDR3 reads CASSIGQGLHTF. The CDR3 coding sequence is TGTGCCAGCAGCATTGGACAGGGACTACACACCTTC.

This sequence joins TRBV5-1 and TRBJ2-5, with D perhaps TRBD1 (5 bases). The J call may be faulty, since TRBJ2-7 better matches the DNA end. In germline, CDR1 is SGHRS, CDR2 YFSETQ. The CDR3 covers 14 residues. The CDR3 loop is CASSLRQGAYEQYF. DNA of the CDR3: TGCGCCAGCAGCTTGCGGCAGGGTGCCTACGAGCAGTACTTC.

This clone came up once. The chain links TRBV5-5 to TRBJ1-4; 10 bases match TRBD1. CDR3 length: 17 amino acids. J was trimmed by 8 bases and V by 4 bases; bases with no gene match: 14. Germline-derived CDR1 and CDR2 are SGHKS and YYEKEE (reference sequence). The CDR3 loop reads CASSLGQGLDVGEKLFF. The CDR3 nucleotides are TGTGCCAGCAGCCTGGGACAGGGGTTGGATGTAGGGGAAAAACTGTTTTTT.

Note on this clone: The same CDR3 also results from other DNA sequences found in this sample. The gene calls are TRBV6-5 and TRBJ1-2, with D possibly matching TRBD1 (5 bases). V was clipped by 0 bases and J by 8 bases, with 10 bases between them. The CDR3 spans 13 residues. The germline CDR1 and CDR2 sequences are MNHEY and SVGAGI. The CDR3 reads CASSYSGGLGYTF. CDR3 nucleotides: TGTGCCAGCAGTTACTCGGGGGGTCTCGGCTACACCTTC.

The chain employs TRBV6-5 and TRBJ1-2; TRBD1 aligns across 9 bases. The junction had 9 bases not matched to a gene; V was cut back by 4 bases and J by 9 bases. The CDR3 runs 14 residues. Per the germline V gene, CDR1 is MNHEY and CDR2 is SVGAGI. The CDR3 protein is CASSSTGTGWSYTF. The DNA for the CDR3 is TGTGCCAGCAGTTCGACCGGGACAGGGTGGAGCTACACCTTC.

CDR3 sequence: CASSRKTGDEKLFF. DNA of the CDR3: TGTGCCAGCAGTCGAAAAACAGGGGATGAAAAACTGTTTTTT. The chain combines TRBV7-8 with TRBJ1-4, with 7 nucleotides matching TRBD1. This CDR3 region has 14 residues. Germline V gives CDR1 SGHVS, CDR2 FQNEAQ. Unmatched junction bases numbered 7, after V lost 6 bases and J lost 6 bases.

The chain combines TRBV5-6 with TRBJ1-1; D may be TRBD1 (5 bases). Germline V gene lookup returns CDR1 SGHDT and CDR2 YYEEEE. V was shortened by 0 bases and J by 5 bases, with 8 bases between the two germline ends. The CDR3 has 13 amino acids. The CDR3 region has the DNA TGTGCCAGCAGCTTGGCAGGGCGGACTGAAGCTTTCTTT. Protein product: CASSLAGRTEAFF. Full variable domain (missing parts from reference TRBV5-6 and TRBJ1-1): DAGVTQSPTHLIKTRGQQVTLRCSPKSGHDTVSWYQQALGQGPQFIFQYYEEEERQRGNFPDRFSGHQFPNYSSELNVNALLLGDSALYLCASSLAGRTEAFFGQGTRLTVV.

The V gene is TRBV7-2, the J gene TRBJ2-3; the match to TRBD2 covers 8 bases. Germline CDR1 and CDR2: SGHTA and FQGNSA. The CDR3 covers 16 residues. The ends lost 6 bases at V and 5 bases at J; junction bases unmatched: 13. DNA of the CDR3: TGTGCCAGCAGGGCGGGGTTGACTAGCGCGATAGATACGCAGTATTTT. It codes for CASRAGLTSAIDTQYF.

V gene TRBV9 combines with J gene TRBJ2-3; maybe TRBD1 (7 bases). The CDR3 is 14 residues long. Trimming shortened V by 4 bases and J by 3 bases, and 12 bases separated the two germline ends. Germline V gene sequence: CDR1 SGDLS, CDR2 YYNGEE. Here the CDR3 reads CASSFSGGTDTQYF. In DNA, the CDR3 is TGTGCCAGCAGCTTCTCAGGGGGGACAGATACGCAGTATTTT.